This note documents a single T cell receptor (beta chain) sequence. Here immunoSEQ multiplex PCR was the method, and the copy in TCRdb shows in-frame clones only, minus some. The repertoire holds approximately 230,000 clones, with approximately 90% as singletons. Before being deemed recovered, Cohort 3 donors had two negative PCRs, clearance, or symptom resolution. CDR3 length equals 14 residues. The V gene end was trimmed by 6 bases and the J gene end by 8 bases; junction bases not matched to a gene: 9. Germline CDR1 MNHEY, CDR2 SMNVEV (reference sequence). The source of the sample is a study of blood T cell repertoires in COVID-19.

The chain combines TRBV27 with TRBJ1-4, with TRBD1 matching 7 bases. Sequenced input: PBMCs or T cells enriched from blood (not recorded which). The sequence derives from a man aged 35-49 years who had recovered from COVID-19. CDR3 loop: CASSYRQGREKLFF. CDR3 in DNA: TGTGCCAGCAGCTATCGACAGGGCCGGGAAAAACTGTTTTTT.